What follows are 17 T cell receptor beta chains derived from one specimen sequenced in a study of human T cells and chemical hapten exposure. One entry per CDR3 protein, called by TCRdb with MiXCR from the RACE reads. The sample includes fewer than 130,000 distinct CDR3 sequences, roughly 9.6% seen only once; the top ten take roughly 3.3%. Time point described: patch test 1, 2 weeks after DPC sensitization. The treatment: therapeutic diphenylcyclopropenone sensitization with weekly scalp DPC. Source: whole blood, taken in connection with sensitization to the hapten diphenylcyclopropenone (DPC). All receptors come from a woman aged 40 to 49 with alopecia areata. Some clones in this sample may be carry-over from other donors' samples.

This clonotype appeared a few times. The V and J genes are TRBV15 and TRBJ2-6; D tentatively reads TRBD1 or TRBD2 (5 bases each). V gave up 4 bases and J gave up 0 bases, with 13 bases separating them. From germline, CDR1 is LNHNV and CDR2 YYDKDF (reference sequence). The CDR3 has 17 residues. DNA for the CDR3: TGTGCCACCAGCATCGGGACGTTTAGCTCTGGGGCCAACGTCCTGACTTTC. The encoded protein is CATSIGTFSSGANVLTF. Variable domain in full (rest from reference TRBV15 and TRBJ2-6): DAMVIQNPRYQVTQFGKPVTLSCSQTLNHNVMYWYQQKSSQAPKLLFHYYDKDFNNEADTPDNFQSRRPNTSFCFLDIRSPGLGDTAMYLCATSIGTFSSGANVLTFGAGSRLTVL.

There are a few counts of this clonotype. The chain links TRBV11-3 to TRBJ2-2, with no clear D. The CDR3 extends over 14 amino acids. The V gene lost 5 bases and the J gene lost 5 bases, with 12 bases spanning the gap. Germline V gene sequence: CDR1 SGHNT, CDR2 YENEEA. CDR3 loop: CASSHGSRTGELFF. The CDR3 nucleotides read TGTGCCAGCAGCCATGGGTCCCGAACCGGGGAGCTGTTTTTT.

This clonotype occurred many times. The gene calls are TRBV29-1 and TRBJ2-4; maybe TRBD1 (5 bases). The V gene's germline CDR1 is SQVTM and CDR2 ANQGSEA. This CDR3 has 12 residues. Trimming took off 7 bases at V and 0 bases at J, with 7 bases between the two ends. The CDR3 loop reads CSARGAKNIQYF. The CDR3 bases are TGCAGCGCAAGGGGAGCCAAAAACATTCAGTACTTC. The complete variable domain, with remaining parts taken from reference TRBV29-1 and TRBJ2-4, reads SAVISQKPSRDICQRGTSLTIQCQVDSQVTMMFWYRQQPGQSLTLIATANQGSEATYESGFVIDKFPISRPNLTFSTLTVSNMSPEDSSIYLCSARGAKNIQYFGAGTRLSVL.

The chain has TRBV18 and TRBJ2-2; D is unresolved. Germline V gene data show CDR1 as KGHSH and CDR2 as LQKENI. V was pared by 3 bases and J by 7 bases, with 9 bases between. This CDR3 is built from 13 residues. The CDR3 DNA reads as TGTGCCAGCTCACCGGGTCTCGACGGGGAGCTGTTTTTT. Translation gives CASSPGLDGELFF.

The J gene is TRBJ1-1, the V gene TRBV6-1; D is ambiguous. This CDR3 is built from 13 residues. V lost 4 bases to trimming and J lost 0 bases, with 6 bases between them. From germline, CDR1 is MNHNS and CDR2 SASEGT. CDR3 sequence: CASSVHMNTEAFF. Here the CDR3 DNA reads TGTGCCAGCAGTGTCCACATGAACACTGAAGCTTTCTTT.

This clonotype was observed at least ten times. The V and J genes are TRBV7-9 and TRBJ2-6; perhaps TRBD2 as D (5 bases). The germline V and J ends were trimmed by 8 bases and 4 bases, with 9 bases remaining between them. The CDR3 is 13 residues long. The germline V gene has CDR1 SEHNR and CDR2 FQNEAQ (reference sequence). The CDR3 spells CASSRAGANVLTF. The CDR3 DNA reads as TGTGCCAGCTCGAGGGCGGGGGCCAACGTCCTGACTTTC.

The genes are TRBV29-1 and TRBJ2-7, with 8 bases matching TRBD1. Germline V gives CDR1 SQVTM, CDR2 ANQGSEA. This CDR3 has 13 residues. The junction had 11 bases not matched to a gene; V was cut back by 7 bases and J by 6 bases. Written as DNA, the CDR3 is TGCAGCGCCAGACCCCAAGACAGGGGCGAGCAGTACTTC. Its translation: CSARPQDRGEQYF.

As to this clonotype: Relative to the germline gene, one junction end is altered; a read error may explain this. The rearrangement joins TRBV7-6 to TRBJ1-3; D is unclear. Germline CDR1 reads SGHVS; CDR2 reads FNYEAQ. The CDR3 runs 15 residues. The CDR3 nucleotides read TGTGCCAGCAGCTTGAGGGCTCAGTCTGAAAACACCATATATTTT. This translates into CASSLRAQSENTIYF. The entire variable domain, with the rest obtained from reference TRBV7-6 and TRBJ1-3, is as follows: GAGVSQSPRYKVTKRGQDVALRCDPISGHVSLYWYRQALGQGPEFLTYFNYEAQQDKSGLPNDRFSAERPEGSISTLTIQRTEQRDSAMYRCASSLRAQSENTIYFGEGSWLTVV.

The V call is TRBV15, the J call TRBJ2-6, with D possibly matching TRBD1 (6 bases). Trimming took off 9 bases at V and 1 base at J, with 10 bases between the two ends. Germline CDR1 and CDR2: LNHNV and YYDKDF (reference sequence). The CDR3 spans 14 residues. CDR3 nucleotide sequence: TGTGCCACAAGAACAGGGTCTGGGGCCAACGTCCTGACTTTC. It codes for CATRTGSGANVLTF.

This clonotype was picked up many times. The J gene is TRBJ2-7, the V gene TRBV7-9, with D maybe TRBD1 (5 bases). CDR3 length: 14 residues. Trimming removed 4 bases at V and 2 bases at J, with 12 bases between. The germline V gene has CDR1 SEHNR and CDR2 FQNEAQ (reference sequence). This CDR3 reads CASSSNDSPYEQYF. In DNA, the CDR3 is TGTGCCAGCAGCTCCAACGACAGCCCCTACGAGCAGTACTTC. The full variable domain, its missing parts supplied by reference TRBV7-9 and TRBJ2-7, is DTGVSQNPRHKITKRGQNVTFRCDPISEHNRLYWYRQTLGQGPEFLTYFQNEAQLEKSRLLSDRFSAERPKGSFSTLEIQRTEQGDSAMYLCASSSNDSPYEQYFGPGTRLTVT.

This clonotype has ten or more counts. The genes are TRBV30 and TRBJ2-7; no clear D gene. V was pared by 7 bases and J by 2 bases, with 9 bases between. This CDR3 region has 11 residues. Germline V gene sequence: CDR1 GTSNPN, CDR2 SVGIG (reference sequence). Here the CDR3 reads CASRNTYEQYF. In DNA, the CDR3 is TGTGCCTCACGAAATACCTACGAGCAGTACTTC.

This clonotype was detected ten times or more. The rearrangement uses TRBV29-1 and TRBJ2-3; D not certain. V lost 6 bases, J lost 10 bases, and 11 bases lay in between. The CDR3 runs 10 residues. Germline V gene sequence: CDR1 SQVTM, CDR2 ANQGSEA. The CDR3 protein is CSVQAAPQYF. The DNA of the CDR3 is TGCAGCGTCCAGGCGGCCCCGCAGTATTTT.

This clonotype was recorded many times. This chain connects TRBV29-1 to TRBJ1-2; possibly TRBD1 for D (5 bases). There are 14 residues in the CDR3. V was trimmed by 4 bases and J by 7 bases, leaving 19 bases between them. Germline lookup yields CDR1 SQVTM and CDR2 ANQGSEA. CDR3: CSVGALSGMAGYTF. The CDR3, as DNA: TGCAGCGTTGGAGCACTATCAGGGATGGCTGGCTACACCTTC.

This clonotype appeared many times. The chain employs TRBV6-6 and TRBJ2-5; 7 nucleotides align to TRBD1. The CDR3 is made up of 14 amino acids. Germline loops: CDR1 MNHNY, CDR2 SVGAGI (reference sequence). With 10 bases clipped from V and 0 bases from J, the junction kept 8 bases outside the gene matches. The CDR3 loop reads CATKTGSNQETQYF. The CDR3 bases are TGTGCCACCAAGACAGGGAGTAACCAAGAGACCCAGTACTTC.

This clonotype was detected many times. V is TRBV6-6 and J is TRBJ2-7; D remains unclear. CDR3 length equals 13 residues. The germline gives CDR1 MNHNY, CDR2 SVGAGI (reference sequence). V was cut by 2 bases and J by 2 bases, with 7 bases left in between. CDR3: CASSYDGAYEQYF. In DNA, the CDR3 is TGTGCCAGCAGTTACGACGGAGCCTACGAGCAGTACTTC.

The CDR3 DNA reads as TGTGCCAGCAGTTTTTACCGGGACACTGAAGCTTTCTTT. Amino acid sequence: CASSFYRDTEAFF. V and J are TRBV12-3 or TRBV12-4 and TRBJ1-1; D ambiguous. The V and J ends lost 3 bases and 3 bases respectively, with 8 bases between them. CDR3 length: 13 residues.

The V call is TRBV6-2 or TRBV6-3, the J call TRBJ2-5, with D possibly matching TRBD2 (6 bases). The CDR3 has 15 residues. With 0 bases removed from V and 5 bases from J, the gap between germline ends came to 13 bases. Germline lookup yields CDR1 MNHEY and CDR2 SVGEGT. The CDR3 protein is CASSYSASVRETQYF. CDR3 bases: TGTGCCAGCAGTTACTCGGCTAGCGTCCGGGAGACCCAGTACTTC.